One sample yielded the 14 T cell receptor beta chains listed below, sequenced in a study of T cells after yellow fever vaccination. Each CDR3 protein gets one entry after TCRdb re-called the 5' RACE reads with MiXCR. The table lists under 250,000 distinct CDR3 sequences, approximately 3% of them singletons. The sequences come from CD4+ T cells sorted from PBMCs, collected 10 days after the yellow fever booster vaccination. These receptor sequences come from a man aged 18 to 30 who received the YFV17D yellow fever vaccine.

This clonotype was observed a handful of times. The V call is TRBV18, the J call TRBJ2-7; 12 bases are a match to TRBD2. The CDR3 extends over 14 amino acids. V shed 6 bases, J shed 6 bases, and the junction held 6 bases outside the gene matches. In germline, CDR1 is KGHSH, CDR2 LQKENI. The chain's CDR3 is CASSSSGGESEQYF. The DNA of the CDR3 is TGTGCCAGCTCTTCTAGCGGGGGGGAATCCGAGCAGTACTTC.

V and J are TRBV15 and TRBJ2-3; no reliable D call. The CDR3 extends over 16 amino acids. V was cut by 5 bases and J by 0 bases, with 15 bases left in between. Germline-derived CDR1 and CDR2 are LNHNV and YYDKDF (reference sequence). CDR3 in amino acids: CATSGGLDASTDTQYF. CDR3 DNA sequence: TGTGCCACCAGCGGTGGATTAGATGCTAGCACAGATACGCAGTATTTT.

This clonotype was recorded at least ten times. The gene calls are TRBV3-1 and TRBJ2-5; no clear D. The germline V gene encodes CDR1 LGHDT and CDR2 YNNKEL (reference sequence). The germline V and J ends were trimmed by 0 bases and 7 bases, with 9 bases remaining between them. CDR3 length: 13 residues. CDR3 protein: CASSQEGFGTQYF. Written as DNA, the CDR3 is TGTGCCAGCAGCCAAGAGGGGTTTGGGACCCAGTACTTC.

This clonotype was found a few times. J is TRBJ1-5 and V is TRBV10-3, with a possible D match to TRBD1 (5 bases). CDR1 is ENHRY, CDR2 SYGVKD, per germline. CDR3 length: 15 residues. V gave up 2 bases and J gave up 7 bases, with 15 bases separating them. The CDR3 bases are TGTGCCATCAGTGAGAGGGGCGGGGGAATCCAGCCCCAGCATTTT. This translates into CAISERGGGIQPQHF.

CDR3 DNA: TGTGCCAGCAGCTTGCGAGGGGCCTCCTACGAGCAGTACTTC. Its translation: CASSLRGASYEQYF. The rearrangement joins TRBV5-5 to TRBJ2-7, with D perhaps being TRBD1 or TRBD2 (5 bases each). There are 14 residues in the CDR3. The germline gives CDR1 SGHKS, CDR2 YYEKEE (reference sequence). V lost 1 base, J lost 0 bases, and 8 bases lay in between.

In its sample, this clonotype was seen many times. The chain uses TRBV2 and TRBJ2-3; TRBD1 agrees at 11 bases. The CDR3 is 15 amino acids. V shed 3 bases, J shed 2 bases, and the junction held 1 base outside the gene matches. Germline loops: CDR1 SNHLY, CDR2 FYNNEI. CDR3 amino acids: CASSEGQGDTDTQYF. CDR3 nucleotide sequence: TGTGCCAGCAGTGAGGGACAGGGGGACACAGATACGCAGTATTTT.

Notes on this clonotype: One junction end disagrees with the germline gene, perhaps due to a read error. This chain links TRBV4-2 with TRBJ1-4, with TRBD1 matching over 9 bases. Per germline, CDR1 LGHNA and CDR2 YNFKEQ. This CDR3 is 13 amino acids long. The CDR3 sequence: CASSQDSGQGLRF. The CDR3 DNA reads TGTGCCAGCAGCCAAGATTCGGGACAGGGATTACGGTTT.

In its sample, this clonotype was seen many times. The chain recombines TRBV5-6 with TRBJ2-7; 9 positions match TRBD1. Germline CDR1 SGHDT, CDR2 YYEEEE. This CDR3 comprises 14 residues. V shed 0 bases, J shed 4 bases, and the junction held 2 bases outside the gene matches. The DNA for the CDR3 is TGTGCCAGCAGCTTGGAGGGACAGGGTTACGAGCAGTACGTC. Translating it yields CASSLEGQGYEQYV.

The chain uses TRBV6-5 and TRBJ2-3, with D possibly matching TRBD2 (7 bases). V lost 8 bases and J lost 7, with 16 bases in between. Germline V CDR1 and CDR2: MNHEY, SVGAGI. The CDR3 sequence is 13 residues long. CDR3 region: CASQRGGVNTQYF. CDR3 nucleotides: TGTGCCAGCCAAAGGGGGGGGGTGAATACGCAGTATTTT.

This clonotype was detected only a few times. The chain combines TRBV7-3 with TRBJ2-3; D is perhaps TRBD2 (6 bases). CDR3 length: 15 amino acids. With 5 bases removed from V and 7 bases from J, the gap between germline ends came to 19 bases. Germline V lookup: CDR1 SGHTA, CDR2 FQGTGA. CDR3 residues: CASSQTPGLLNTQYF. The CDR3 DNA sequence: TGTGCCAGCAGCCAGACCCCGGGACTTCTGAATACGCAGTATTTT.

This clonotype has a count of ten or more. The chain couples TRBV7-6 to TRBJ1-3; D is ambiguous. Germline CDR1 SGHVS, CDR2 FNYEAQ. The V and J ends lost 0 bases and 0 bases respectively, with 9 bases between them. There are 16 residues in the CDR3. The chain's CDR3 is CASSLALESSGNTIYF. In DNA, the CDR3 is TGTGCCAGCAGCTTAGCGCTCGAGAGCTCTGGAAACACCATATATTTT.

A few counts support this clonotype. CDR3 residues: CASSPPEGLADTQYF. CDR3 coding DNA: TGTGCCAGCTCACCTCCCGAGGGACTAGCAGATACGCAGTATTTT. The genes are TRBV18 and TRBJ2-3; 8 bases line up with TRBD2. The ends lost 3 bases at V and 4 bases at J; junction bases unmatched: 6. CDR3 length equals 15 residues. In germline, CDR1 is KGHSH, CDR2 LQKENI.

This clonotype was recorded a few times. Here the CDR3 reads CASSLWGGGGGEETQYF. The CDR3 bases are TGTGCCAGCAGTTTATGGGGCGGCGGGGGAGGAGAAGAGACCCAGTACTTC. This chain uses TRBV28 with TRBJ2-5; 7 nucleotides line up with TRBD2. The germline CDR1 and CDR2 sequences are MDHEN and SYDVKM. With V trimmed by 0 bases and J by 3 bases, 10 bases remained unmatched. The CDR3 totals 17 residues.

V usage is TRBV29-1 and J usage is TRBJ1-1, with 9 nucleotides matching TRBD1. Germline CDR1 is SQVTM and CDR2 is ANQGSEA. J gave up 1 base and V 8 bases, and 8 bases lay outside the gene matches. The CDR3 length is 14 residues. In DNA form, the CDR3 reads TGCAGCTTCGGAGGGGACAGGGCGAACACTGAAGCTTTCTTT. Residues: CSFGGDRANTEAFF.